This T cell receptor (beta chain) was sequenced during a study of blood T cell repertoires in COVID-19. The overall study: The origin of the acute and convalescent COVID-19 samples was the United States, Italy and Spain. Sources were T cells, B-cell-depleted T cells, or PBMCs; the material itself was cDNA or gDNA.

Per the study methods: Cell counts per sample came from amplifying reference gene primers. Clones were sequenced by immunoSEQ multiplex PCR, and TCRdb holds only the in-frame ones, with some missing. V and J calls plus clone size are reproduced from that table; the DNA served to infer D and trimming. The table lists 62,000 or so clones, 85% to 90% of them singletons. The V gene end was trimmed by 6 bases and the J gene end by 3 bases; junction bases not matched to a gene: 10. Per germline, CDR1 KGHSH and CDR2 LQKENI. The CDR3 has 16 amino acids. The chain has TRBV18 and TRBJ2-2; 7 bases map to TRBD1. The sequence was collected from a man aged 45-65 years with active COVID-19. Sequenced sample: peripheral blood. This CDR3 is CASSRSGQAYTGELFF. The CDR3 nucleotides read TGTGCCAGCTCCCGAAGCGGACAGGCATACACCGGGGAGCTGTTTTTT.